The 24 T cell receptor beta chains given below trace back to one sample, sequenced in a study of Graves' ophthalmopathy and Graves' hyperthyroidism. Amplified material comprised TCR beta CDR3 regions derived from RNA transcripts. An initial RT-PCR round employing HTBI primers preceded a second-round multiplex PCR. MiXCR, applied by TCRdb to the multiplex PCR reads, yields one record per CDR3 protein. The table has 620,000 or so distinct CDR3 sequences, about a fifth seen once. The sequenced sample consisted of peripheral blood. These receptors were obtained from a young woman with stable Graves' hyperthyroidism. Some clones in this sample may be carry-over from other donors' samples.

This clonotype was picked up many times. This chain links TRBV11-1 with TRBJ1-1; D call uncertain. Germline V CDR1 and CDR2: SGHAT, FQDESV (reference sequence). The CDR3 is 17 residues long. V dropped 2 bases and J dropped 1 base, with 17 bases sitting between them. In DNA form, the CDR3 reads TGTGCCAGCAGCTTATCTCGTTGGGGAATGGAGAACACTGAAGCTTTCTTT. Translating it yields CASSLSRWGMENTEAFF.

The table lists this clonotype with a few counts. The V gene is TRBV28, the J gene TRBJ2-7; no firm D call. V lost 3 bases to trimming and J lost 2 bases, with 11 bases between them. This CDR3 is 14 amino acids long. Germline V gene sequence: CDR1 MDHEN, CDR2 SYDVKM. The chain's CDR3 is CASSFSGSPYEQYF. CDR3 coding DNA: TGTGCCAGCAGTTTCTCGGGCAGCCCCTACGAGCAGTACTTC.

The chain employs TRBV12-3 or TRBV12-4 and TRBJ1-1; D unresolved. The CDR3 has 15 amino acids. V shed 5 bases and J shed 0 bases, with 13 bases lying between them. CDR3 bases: TGTGCCAGCAGTCCTACATCAGGACTGAACACTGAAGCTTTCTTT. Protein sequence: CASSPTSGLNTEAFF.

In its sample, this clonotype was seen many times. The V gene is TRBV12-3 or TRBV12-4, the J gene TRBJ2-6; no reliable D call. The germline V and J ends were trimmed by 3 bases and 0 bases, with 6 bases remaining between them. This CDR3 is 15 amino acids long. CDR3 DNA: TGTGCCAGCAGTTTGAGGAACTCTGGGGCCAACGTCCTGACTTTC. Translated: CASSLRNSGANVLTF.

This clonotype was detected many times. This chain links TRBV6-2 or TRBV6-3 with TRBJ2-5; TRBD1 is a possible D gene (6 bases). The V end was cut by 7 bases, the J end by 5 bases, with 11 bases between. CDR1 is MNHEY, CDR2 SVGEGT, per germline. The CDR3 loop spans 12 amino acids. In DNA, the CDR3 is TGTGCCAGCATGAGGGGGTGGGAGACCCAGTACTTC. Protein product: CASMRGWETQYF.

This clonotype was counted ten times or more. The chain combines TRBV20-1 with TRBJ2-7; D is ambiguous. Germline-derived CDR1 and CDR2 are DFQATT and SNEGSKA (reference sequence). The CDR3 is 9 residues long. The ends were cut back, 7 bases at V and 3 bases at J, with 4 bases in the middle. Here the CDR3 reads CSVNYEQYF. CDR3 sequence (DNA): TGCAGTGTTAACTACGAGCAGTACTTC.

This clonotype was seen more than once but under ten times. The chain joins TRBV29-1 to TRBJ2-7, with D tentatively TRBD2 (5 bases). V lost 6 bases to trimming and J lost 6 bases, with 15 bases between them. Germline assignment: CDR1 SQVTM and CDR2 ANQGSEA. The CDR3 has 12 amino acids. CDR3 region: CSVNPRGSEQYF. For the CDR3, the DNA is TGCAGCGTCAACCCCCGGGGTTCCGAGCAGTACTTC.

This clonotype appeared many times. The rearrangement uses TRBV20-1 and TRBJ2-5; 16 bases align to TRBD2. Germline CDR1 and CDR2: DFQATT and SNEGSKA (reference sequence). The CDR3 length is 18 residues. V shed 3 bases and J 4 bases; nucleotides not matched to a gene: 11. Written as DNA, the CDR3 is TGCAGTGCTAGCGGAACCGGGACTAGCGGGGGGGCTGGAGAGACCCAGTACTTC. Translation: CSASGTGTSGGAGETQYF.

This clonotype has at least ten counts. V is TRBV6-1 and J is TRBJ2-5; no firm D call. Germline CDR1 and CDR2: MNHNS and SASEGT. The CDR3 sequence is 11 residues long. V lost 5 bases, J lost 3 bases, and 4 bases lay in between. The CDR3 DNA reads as TGTGCCAGCAGTAAGGAAGAGACCCAGTACTTC. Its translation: CASSKEETQYF.

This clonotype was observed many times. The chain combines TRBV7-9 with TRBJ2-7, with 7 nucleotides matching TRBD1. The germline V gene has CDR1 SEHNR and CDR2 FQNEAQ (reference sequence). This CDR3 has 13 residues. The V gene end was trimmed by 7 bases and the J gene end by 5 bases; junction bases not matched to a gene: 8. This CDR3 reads CASNIQGLHEQYF. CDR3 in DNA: TGTGCCAGCAACATACAGGGGCTCCACGAGCAGTACTTC. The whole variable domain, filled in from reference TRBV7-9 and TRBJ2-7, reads DTGVSQNPRHKITKRGQNVTFRCDPISEHNRLYWYRQTLGQGPEFLTYFQNEAQLEKSRLLSDRFSAERPKGSFSTLEIQRTEQGDSAMYLCASNIQGLHEQYFGPGTRLTVT.

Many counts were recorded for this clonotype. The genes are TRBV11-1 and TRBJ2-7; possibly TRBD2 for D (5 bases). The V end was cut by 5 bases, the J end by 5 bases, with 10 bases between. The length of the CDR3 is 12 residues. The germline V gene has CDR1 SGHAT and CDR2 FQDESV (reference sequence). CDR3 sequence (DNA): TGTGCCAGCAGCCCGGAGGAGGACGAGCAGTACTTC. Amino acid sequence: CASSPEEDEQYF.

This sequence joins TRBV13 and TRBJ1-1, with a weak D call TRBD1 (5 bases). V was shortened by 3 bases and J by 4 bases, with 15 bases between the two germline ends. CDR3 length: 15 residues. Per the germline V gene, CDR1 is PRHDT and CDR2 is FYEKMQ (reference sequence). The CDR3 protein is CASSLSFEGSTEAFF. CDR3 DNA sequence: TGTGCCAGCAGCTTGTCATTCGAGGGGAGCACTGAAGCTTTCTTT.

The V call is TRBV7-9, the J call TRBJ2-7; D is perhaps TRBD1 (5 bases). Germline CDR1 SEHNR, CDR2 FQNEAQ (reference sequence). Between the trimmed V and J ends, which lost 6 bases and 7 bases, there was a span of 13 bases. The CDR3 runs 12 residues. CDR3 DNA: TGTGCCAGCAGAATAGGGTCAGGGGAGCAGTACTTC. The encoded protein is CASRIGSGEQYF.

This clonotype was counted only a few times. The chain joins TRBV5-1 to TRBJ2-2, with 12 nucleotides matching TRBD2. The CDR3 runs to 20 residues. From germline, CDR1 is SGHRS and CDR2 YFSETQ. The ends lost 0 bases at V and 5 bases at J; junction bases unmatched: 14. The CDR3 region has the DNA TGCGCCAGCAGCTTGGCCCTGAGGACTAGCGGGGCCTCTGAAACCGGGGAGCTGTTTTTT. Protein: CASSLALRTSGASETGELFF. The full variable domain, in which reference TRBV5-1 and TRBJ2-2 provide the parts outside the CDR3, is KAGVTQTPRYLIKTRGQQVTLSCSPISGHRSVSWYQQTPGQGLQFLFEYFSETQRNKGNFPGRFSGRQFSNSRSEMNVSTLELGDSALYLCASSLALRTSGASETGELFFGEGSRLTVL.

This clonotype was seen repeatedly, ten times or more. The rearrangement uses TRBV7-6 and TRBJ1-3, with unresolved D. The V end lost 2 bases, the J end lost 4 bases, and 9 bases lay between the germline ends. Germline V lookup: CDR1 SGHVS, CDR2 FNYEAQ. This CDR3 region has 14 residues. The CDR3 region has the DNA TGTGCCAGCAGCTTAAATCTACGGGGAAACACCATATATTTT. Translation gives CASSLNLRGNTIYF.

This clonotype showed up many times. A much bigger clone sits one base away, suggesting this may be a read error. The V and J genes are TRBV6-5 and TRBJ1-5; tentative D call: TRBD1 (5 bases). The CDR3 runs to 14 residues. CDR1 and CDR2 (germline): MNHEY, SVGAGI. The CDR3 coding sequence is TGTGCCAGCGGTTACCAGGGATACAATCAGCCCCAGCATTTT. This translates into CASGYQGYNQPQHF.

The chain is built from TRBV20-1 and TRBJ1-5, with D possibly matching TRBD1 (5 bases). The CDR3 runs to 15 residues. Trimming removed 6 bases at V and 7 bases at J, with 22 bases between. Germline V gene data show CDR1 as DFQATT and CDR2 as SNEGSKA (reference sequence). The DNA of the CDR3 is TGCAGTGCCCGGGAGATACAGGCCGAGGGGCAGCCCCAGCATTTT. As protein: CSAREIQAEGQPQHF.

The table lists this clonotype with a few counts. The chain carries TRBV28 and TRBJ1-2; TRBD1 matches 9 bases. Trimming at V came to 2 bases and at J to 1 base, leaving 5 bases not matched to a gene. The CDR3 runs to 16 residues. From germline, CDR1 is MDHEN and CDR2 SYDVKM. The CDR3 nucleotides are TGTGCCAGCAGTTTAATACAGGGGGCCTTTAACTATGGCTACACCTTC. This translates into CASSLIQGAFNYGYTF.

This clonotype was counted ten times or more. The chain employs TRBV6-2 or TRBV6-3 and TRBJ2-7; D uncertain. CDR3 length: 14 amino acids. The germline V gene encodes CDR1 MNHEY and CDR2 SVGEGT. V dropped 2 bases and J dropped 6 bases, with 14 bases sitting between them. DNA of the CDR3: TGTGCCAGCAGTTACAATGGGCCGCCAGGCGAGCAGTACTTC. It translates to CASSYNGPPGEQYF.

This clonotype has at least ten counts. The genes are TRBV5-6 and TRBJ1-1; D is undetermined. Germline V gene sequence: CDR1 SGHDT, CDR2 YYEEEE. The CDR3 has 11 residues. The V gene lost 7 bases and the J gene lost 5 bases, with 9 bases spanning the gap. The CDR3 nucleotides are TGTGCCAGCTCACGAAGGACTGAAGCTTTCTTT. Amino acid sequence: CASSRRTEAFF.

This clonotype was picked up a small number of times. CDR3 DNA: TGTGCCAGCAGCTTATATCGCGGAGGGGGACCCGGGGAGCTGTTTTTT. It specifies CASSLYRGGGPGELFF. The V and J genes are TRBV11-2 and TRBJ2-2; either TRBD1 or TRBD2 may fit D (6 bases each). Trimming removed 2 bases at V and 6 bases at J, with 16 bases between. This CDR3 region has 16 residues. CDR1 is SGHAT and CDR2 is FQNNGV in the germline V gene.

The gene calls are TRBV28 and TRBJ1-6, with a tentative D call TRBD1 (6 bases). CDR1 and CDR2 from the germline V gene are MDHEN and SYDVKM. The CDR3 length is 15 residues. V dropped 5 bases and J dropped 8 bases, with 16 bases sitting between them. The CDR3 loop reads CASSPRDTFYSPLHF. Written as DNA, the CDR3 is TGTGCCAGCAGTCCCCGGGACACCTTCTATTCACCCCTCCACTTT.

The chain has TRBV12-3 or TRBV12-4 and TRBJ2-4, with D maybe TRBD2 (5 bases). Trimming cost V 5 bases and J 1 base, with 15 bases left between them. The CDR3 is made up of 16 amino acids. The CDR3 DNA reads TGTGCCAGCAGTCCTACGGGTAGGGAGGCCAAAAACATTCAGTACTTC. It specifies CASSPTGREAKNIQYF.

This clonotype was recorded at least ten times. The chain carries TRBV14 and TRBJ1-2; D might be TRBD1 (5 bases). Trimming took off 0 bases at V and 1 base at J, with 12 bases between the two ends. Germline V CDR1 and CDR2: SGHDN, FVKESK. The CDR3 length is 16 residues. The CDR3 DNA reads TGTGCCAGCAGCCAAGATGTATCAGGGAATAACTATGGCTACACCTTC. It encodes CASSQDVSGNNYGYTF.